These 20 T cell receptor beta chains originate from one sample sequenced in a study of OX40 agonist ivuxolimab in advanced cancers. Clones were read by immunoSEQ multiplex PCR, and TCRdb kept only the in-frame ones, dropping some. Here the sample spans 70,000 to 95,000 clones, about 90% being singletons. The sequencing used CD4+ or CD8+ T cells sorted from blood, collected in a trial of the OX40 agonist ivuxolimab. The source of these receptors is an adult with an advanced solid tumor such as melanoma, head and neck, liver or kidney cancer.

This clone appeared a single time. V gene TRBV19 combines with J gene TRBJ2-2, with D perhaps TRBD2 (5 bases). Trimming left V 5 bases short and J 2 bases short, with 9 bases between. This CDR3 contains 14 residues. Germline V lookup: CDR1 LNHDA, CDR2 SQIVND (reference sequence). The CDR3 protein is CASSDRTNTGELFF. The CDR3 DNA reads TGTGCCAGTAGTGATAGGACTAACACCGGGGAGCTGTTTTTT.

The CDR3 region has the DNA TGTGCCAGCAGCTTAGGACTAACCAACACCGGGGAGCTGTTTTTT. Residues: CASSLGLTNTGELFF. The V call is TRBV11-3, the J call TRBJ2-2, with D maybe TRBD2 (5 bases). The CDR3 runs 15 residues. Deletions cut 1 base from V and 2 bases from J, with 8 bases between. CDR1 is SGHNT and CDR2 is YENEEA in the germline V gene.

This clone was detected only once. CDR3 DNA sequence: TGTGCCAGCAGCTCCGCTAGCGGGGGGGGCCAAGAGACCCAGTACTTC. Its protein is CASSSASGGGQETQYF. J is TRBJ2-5 and V is TRBV5-4; TRBD2 matches at 12 bases. V trimming: 3 bases; J trimming: 1 base; junction bases outside the gene matches: 4. The CDR3 consists of 16 residues. The germline V gene has CDR1 SGHNT and CDR2 YYREEE (reference sequence).

The rearrangement links TRBV15 to TRBJ2-5; 10 nucleotides line up with TRBD1. V shed 3 bases and J 7 bases; nucleotides not matched to a gene: 5. The CDR3 is made up of 14 amino acids. CDR1 is LNHNV and CDR2 is YYDKDF in the germline V gene (reference sequence). CDR3 amino acids: CATSSRDRGATQYF. Written as DNA, the CDR3 is TGTGCCACCAGCAGCCGGGACAGGGGTGCGACCCAGTACTTC.

The chain has TRBV7-9 and TRBJ2-3; D perhaps matches TRBD2 (5 bases). Germline CDR1 and CDR2: SEHNR and FQNEAQ (reference sequence). The V gene lost 0 bases and the J gene lost 0 bases, with 7 bases spanning the gap. The CDR3 has 15 residues. The CDR3 is CASSLAERSTDTQYF. The CDR3 nucleotides are TGTGCCAGCAGCTTAGCTGAGCGGAGCACAGATACGCAGTATTTT. Looking up the rest from reference TRBV7-9 and TRBJ2-3 gives the full variable domain: DTGVSQNPRHKITKRGQNVTFRCDPISEHNRLYWYRQTLGQGPEFLTYFQNEAQLEKSRLLSDRFSAERPKGSFSTLEIQRTEQGDSAMYLCASSLAERSTDTQYFGPGTRLTVL.

This chain links TRBV7-6 with TRBJ2-3; D remains unclear. Germline CDR1 SGHVS, CDR2 FNYEAQ. The CDR3 spans 13 residues. Between the trimmed V and J ends, which lost 5 bases and 1 base, there was a span of 7 bases. The CDR3 DNA reads TGTGCCAGCAGCATCGGCCGCACAGATACGCAGTATTTT. Amino acids: CASSIGRTDTQYF.

The chain combines TRBV20-1 with TRBJ1-2; D call uncertain. V lost 0 bases, J lost 4 bases, and 3 bases lay in between. The CDR3 has 11 amino acids. The germline CDR1 and CDR2 sequences are DFQATT and SNEGSKA (reference sequence). The CDR3: CSARDGYGYTF. The CDR3 bases are TGCAGTGCTAGAGATGGCTATGGCTACACCTTC.

The chain is built from TRBV2 and TRBJ1-6; D is undetermined. CDR1 and CDR2 from the germline V gene are SNHLY and FYNNEI. V was shortened by 2 bases and J by 6 bases, with 11 bases between the two germline ends. The CDR3 runs to 15 residues. Here the CDR3 reads CASSETPRVNSPLHF. As DNA, the CDR3 is TGTGCCAGCAGTGAAACCCCCAGAGTTAATTCACCCCTCCACTTT.

The V call is TRBV19, the J call TRBJ1-3; no firm D call. Trimming removed 7 bases from V and 0 bases from J, with 10 bases in between. From germline, CDR1 is LNHDA and CDR2 SQIVND (reference sequence). The CDR3 is 14 residues long. Here the CDR3 DNA reads TGTGCCAGTAATACTTGGTCCTCTGGAAACACCATATATTTT. It yields the protein CASNTWSSGNTIYF.

This chain joins TRBV2 and TRBJ2-7; no clear D. The CDR3 is 14 residues long. CDR1 is SNHLY, CDR2 FYNNEI, per germline. Trimming left V 9 bases short and J 5 bases short, with 20 bases between. The CDR3 sequence: CASSHYQQVHEQYF. The CDR3 DNA reads TGTGCCAGTAGCCATTACCAGCAGGTCCACGAGCAGTACTTC.

V is TRBV9 and J is TRBJ1-1, with TRBD1 matching 9 bases. V shed 3 bases and J 12 bases; nucleotides not matched to a gene: 6. The CDR3 is 12 residues long. Germline V gene sequence: CDR1 SGDLS, CDR2 YYNGEE. The CDR3 nucleotides read TGTGCCAGCAGCGATACGGACAGGGGAACTTTCTTT. It specifies CASSDTDRGTFF.

The V call is TRBV5-1, the J call TRBJ1-1; 7 positions match TRBD1. Per the germline V gene, CDR1 is SGHRS and CDR2 is YFSETQ. The CDR3 totals 13 residues. Trimming cost V 7 bases and J 6 bases; bases outside gene matches: 9. The CDR3 loop reads CASRRQGFAEAFF. CDR3 nucleotides: TGCGCCAGCCGCCGACAGGGTTTCGCTGAAGCTTTCTTT.

The gene calls are TRBV6-5 and TRBJ2-6; possibly TRBD1 for D (5 bases). Germline CDR1 MNHEY, CDR2 SVGAGI. V gave up 7 bases and J gave up 4 bases, with 11 bases separating them. The CDR3 extends over 14 amino acids. The CDR3 protein is CASNGAYGANVLTF. Here the CDR3 DNA reads TGTGCCAGCAATGGGGCTTACGGGGCCAACGTCCTGACTTTC.

The J gene is TRBJ1-4, the V gene TRBV5-5; D unclear. The CDR3 loop spans 12 amino acids. V lost 4 bases and J lost 8, with 9 bases in between. The germline V gene has CDR1 SGHKS and CDR2 YYEKEE (reference sequence). The CDR3 spells CASSPDDEKLFF. The CDR3 bases are TGTGCCAGCAGCCCCGATGACGAAAAACTGTTTTTT.

This chain connects TRBV19 to TRBJ2-5; D unresolved. This CDR3 is 15 amino acids long. The V gene's germline CDR1 is LNHDA and CDR2 SQIVND (reference sequence). Trimming removed 0 bases at V and 1 base at J, with 9 bases between. CDR3 in DNA: TGTGCCAGTAGTATAGATGCTTCGAGCCAAGAGACCCAGTACTTC. Amino acid sequence: CASSIDASSQETQYF.

Worth noting for this clone: Compared with germline, one end of the junction differs, possibly owing to a read error. The chain joins TRBV7-7 to TRBJ2-1; the match to TRBD2 covers 8 bases. Germline lookup yields CDR1 SSHAT and CDR2 FNYEAQ (reference sequence). This CDR3 has 15 amino acids. The CDR3 is CASSLDRAGANEQFF. The CDR3 coding sequence is TGTGCTAGCAGCTTAGACCGAGCGGGGGCCAATGAGCAGTTCTTC.

The gene calls are TRBV30 and TRBJ2-3, with 9 bases lining up with TRBD2. The germline CDR1 and CDR2 sequences are GTSNPN and SVGIG (reference sequence). With V trimmed by 0 bases and J by 2 bases, 6 bases remained unmatched. CDR3 length: 16 residues. For the CDR3, the DNA is TGTGCCTGGAGTGTCCAGCGGGGGGTGGCCACAGATACGCAGTATTTT. It is translated as CAWSVQRGVATDTQYF.

V is TRBV28 and J is TRBJ1-1; D uncertain. V was cut by 4 bases and J by 2 bases, with 11 bases left in between. The germline gives CDR1 MDHEN, CDR2 SYDVKM. The CDR3 is made up of 14 amino acids. DNA of the CDR3: TGTGCCAGCAGTTATCGGGTTGTCAACACTGAAGCTTTCTTT. It encodes CASSYRVVNTEAFF.

V and J are TRBV18 and TRBJ2-3; no definite D call. V gave up 2 bases and J gave up 0 bases, with 12 bases separating them. Germline CDR1 and CDR2: KGHSH and LQKENI. CDR3 length equals 16 residues. CDR3 in DNA: TGTGCCAGCTCACCAGAATTCAGGTCTAGCACAGATACGCAGTATTTT. As protein: CASSPEFRSSTDTQYF.

V usage is TRBV27 and J usage is TRBJ1-6, with D maybe TRBD1 (6 bases). The CDR3 loop spans 14 amino acids. V was cut by 6 bases and J by 8 bases, with 14 bases left in between. The germline V gene has CDR1 MNHEY and CDR2 SMNVEV (reference sequence). The CDR3 protein is CASRPGQIYSPLHF. The DNA for the CDR3 is TGTGCCAGCAGACCGGGACAAATTTATTCACCCCTCCACTTT.